These T cell receptor beta chains were read from a single sample in a study of HIV-infected children after antiretroviral therapy interruption. TCRdb fed the 3' RACE reads into MiXCR, producing one record per CDR3 protein. The sample records about 14,000 distinct CDR3 sequences, around 3.5% being singletons. Sequenced here: CD45RO+ CD8+ T cells from PBMCs, pooled from several time points, sampled from a donor given antiretroviral therapy, either interrupted or continuous. The receptors originated from a pool of human donors with HIV. Both conserved end residues are part of each CDR3. Each record gives: V gene, J gene, CDR3 protein.

v_call: TRBV7-9
j_call: TRBJ2-1
cdr3_aa: CASLRQGAGNEQFF

v_call: TRBV20-1
j_call: TRBJ1-1
cdr3_aa: CSARTAMNTEAFF

v_call: TRBV12-3/TRBV12-4
j_call: TRBJ2-7
cdr3_aa: CVSSPRTGGQYF

v_call: TRBV12-3/TRBV12-4
j_call: TRBJ2-2
cdr3_aa: CASSLRQSFTGELFF

v_call: TRBV20-1
j_call: TRBJ2-5
cdr3_aa: CSASPTGETQYF

v_call: TRBV6-1
j_call: TRBJ2-7
cdr3_aa: CASNEGGSYEQYF

v_call: TRBV10-3
j_call: TRBJ1-4
cdr3_aa: CASIGESGRILF

v_call: TRBV14
j_call: TRBJ2-1
cdr3_aa: CASSQVGLLQFF

v_call: TRBV6-2/TRBV6-3
j_call: TRBJ2-7
cdr3_aa: CASSLGAEGYEQYF

v_call: TRBV20-1
j_call: TRBJ1-1
cdr3_aa: CSARDPGQGESTEAFF

v_call: TRBV4-1
j_call: TRBJ2-1
cdr3_aa: CASSRDYNNEQFF

v_call: TRBV28
j_call: TRBJ2-7
cdr3_aa: CASSPGQSYEQYF

v_call: TRBV4-1
j_call: TRBJ2-3
cdr3_aa: CASSQGEFTDTQYF

v_call: TRBV20-1
j_call: TRBJ2-7
cdr3_aa: CSAALAGLSYEQYF

v_call: TRBV11-3
j_call: TRBJ2-7
cdr3_aa: CASSSRGIGFHEQYF

v_call: TRBV12-3/TRBV12-4
j_call: TRBJ2-1
cdr3_aa: CASSSPREYYNEQFF

v_call: TRBV10-2
j_call: TRBJ2-7
cdr3_aa: CASRQDPSYEQYF

v_call: TRBV28
j_call: TRBJ2-3
cdr3_aa: CASTIGLAPTDTQYF

v_call: TRBV3-1
j_call: TRBJ1-6
cdr3_aa: CASSPTAYNSPLHF

v_call: TRBV14
j_call: TRBJ2-7
cdr3_aa: CASTQQGWIHEQYF

v_call: TRBV20-1
j_call: TRBJ2-3
cdr3_aa: CSARDRASSTDTQYF

v_call: TRBV9
j_call: TRBJ1-1
cdr3_aa: CASSDRGTGEAFF

v_call: TRBV7-9
j_call: TRBJ1-2
cdr3_aa: CASSSGQAYTGGYTF

v_call: TRBV28
j_call: TRBJ2-5
cdr3_aa: CASKKGQETQYF

v_call: TRBV28
j_call: TRBJ2-5
cdr3_aa: CASSMRLAEQETQYF

v_call: TRBV7-9
j_call: TRBJ2-2
cdr3_aa: CASSLTGAGIGELFF

v_call: TRBV5-1
j_call: TRBJ2-7
cdr3_aa: CASSLGGPVHEQYF

v_call: TRBV20-1
j_call: TRBJ1-1
cdr3_aa: CSARDQGGSTEAFF

v_call: TRBV7-2
j_call: TRBJ2-7
cdr3_aa: CATTHPREGLYEQYF

v_call: TRBV5-1
j_call: TRBJ2-4
cdr3_aa: CASSQRQGARAKNIQYF

v_call: TRBV20-1
j_call: TRBJ2-7
cdr3_aa: CSARDLGRGTYEQYF

v_call: TRBV7-3
j_call: TRBJ2-2
cdr3_aa: CASSLLAGGISGELFF

v_call: TRBV15
j_call: TRBJ1-6
cdr3_aa: CATSRDMDTNSPLHF

v_call: TRBV6-4
j_call: TRBJ1-5
cdr3_aa: CASSAHGTGEQPQHF

v_call: TRBV10-1
j_call: TRBJ2-6
cdr3_aa: CATRRRGERSGANVLTF

v_call: TRBV6-6
j_call: TRBJ1-1
cdr3_aa: CASGAHTEAFF

v_call: TRBV12-3/TRBV12-4
j_call: TRBJ2-7
cdr3_aa: CASSEEGAEEQYF

v_call: TRBV5-5
j_call: TRBJ2-3
cdr3_aa: CASSLNPSDVRGDTQYF

v_call: TRBV12-3/TRBV12-4
j_call: TRBJ1-4
cdr3_aa: CAAQAAEKLFF

v_call: TRBV19
j_call: TRBJ2-5
cdr3_aa: CASSNWAEETQYF

v_call: TRBV6-4
j_call: TRBJ2-3
cdr3_aa: CASSATGTSGGAQQYF

v_call: TRBV5-5
j_call: TRBJ1-3
cdr3_aa: CASSQYSGLLNTIYF

v_call: TRBV12-3/TRBV12-4
j_call: TRBJ2-2
cdr3_aa: CASSLEGTGFGELFF

v_call: TRBV20-1
j_call: TRBJ1-1
cdr3_aa: CSARRLGGEAFF

v_call: TRBV27
j_call: TRBJ1-5
cdr3_aa: CASSLMTSNQPQHF

v_call: TRBV13
j_call: TRBJ2-3
cdr3_aa: CASSDTSGLQYF

v_call: TRBV20-1
j_call: TRBJ1-2
cdr3_aa: CSARVGGFYGYTF

v_call: TRBV4-1
j_call: TRBJ2-2
cdr3_aa: CASSQPHGGGEINTGELFF

v_call: TRBV20-1
j_call: TRBJ1-2
cdr3_aa: CSARVSYSYGYTF